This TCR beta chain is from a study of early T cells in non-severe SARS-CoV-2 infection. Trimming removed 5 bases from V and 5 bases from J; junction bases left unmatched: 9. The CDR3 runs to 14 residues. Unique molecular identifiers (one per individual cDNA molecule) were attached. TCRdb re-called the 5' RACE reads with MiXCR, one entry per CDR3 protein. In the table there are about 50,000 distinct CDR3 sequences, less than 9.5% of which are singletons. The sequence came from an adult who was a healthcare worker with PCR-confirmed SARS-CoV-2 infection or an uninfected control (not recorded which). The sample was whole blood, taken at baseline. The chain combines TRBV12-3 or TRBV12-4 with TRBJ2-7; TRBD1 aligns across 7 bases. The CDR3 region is CASSPQGIAHEQYF. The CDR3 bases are TGTGCCAGCAGTCCACAGGGGATTGCGCACGAGCAGTACTTC.